This T cell receptor beta chain was identified during a study of blood T cell repertoires in COVID-19. Across the study: Sources were T cells, B-cell-depleted T cells, or PBMCs; the material itself was cDNA or gDNA.

Those who participated ranged in age from about 18 to 89 years and resided in about two dozen US areas. Cohort 3 donors were reported recovered after two negative PCRs, clearance, or symptom resolution. The repertoire was sequenced with immunoSEQ multiplex PCR; TCRdb's copy has only in-frame clones and lacks some. This sample carries just over 300,000 clones, roughly 85% of them seen once, and the ten largest clones take roughly 2.2%. The clonotype comes from a man aged 30 to 45 who had recovered from COVID-19. The sequencing input was PBMCs or T cells enriched from blood (not recorded which).

CDR3: CASGLVPGTILGGYTF. CDR3 bases: TGTGCTAGTGGTTTGGTACCGGGGACAATTCTTGGTGGCTACACCTTC. This chain uses TRBV12-5 with TRBJ1-2; D may be TRBD1 (6 bases). CDR1 is LGHNT and CDR2 is FRNRAP in the germline V gene. CDR3 size: 16 residues. The germline V and J ends were trimmed by 0 bases and 7 bases, with 18 bases remaining between them. The variable domain in full, completed from reference TRBV12-5 and TRBJ1-2, reads DARVTQTPRHKVTEMGQEVTMRCQPILGHNTVFWYRQTMMQGLELLAYFRNRAPLDDSGMPKDRFSAEMPDATLATLKIQPSEPRDSAVYFCASGLVPGTILGGYTFGSGTRLTVV.